Shown below are 23 T cell receptor beta chains from a single sample sequenced in a study of blood T cells in healthy people across ages (dated by TCRdb to between 2014 and 2017). Library method: 5' RACE. TCRdb records Illumina HiSeq 2500 as the sequencer. A second PCR of roughly 6 to 11 cycles was run with a J-beta primer mix and a sample-barcoded 5' primer. The raw public data were reprocessed by TCRdb itself: fastp quality trimming at Q25, MiXCR clonotype calling, in-frame beta chains only. Entries are consolidated by CDR3 protein sequence, retaining the most common genes and DNA. For this sample there are about 970,000 distinct CDR3 sequences; 45% to 60% appear just once. The ten largest clones take up 20% to 25% of the sample. The sequenced material came from blood. These TCRs come from a woman aged 60-75 years in good health.

The CDR3 DNA reads TGTGCCACCAGTGCTAGATATGAGCAGTTCTTC. Encoded protein: CATSARYEQFF. The rearrangement links TRBV24-1 to TRBJ2-1; D not certain. Trimming took off 5 bases at V and 8 bases at J, with 6 bases between the two ends. CDR1 is KGHDR and CDR2 is SFDVKD in the germline V gene. CDR3 length equals 11 residues.

V is TRBV6-2 or TRBV6-3 and J is TRBJ1-5; D is perhaps TRBD1 (5 bases). Trimming stripped 6 bases from V and 4 bases from J, with 13 bases between. Germline CDR1 and CDR2: MNHEY and SVGEGT. The CDR3 totals 14 residues. CDR3 residues: CASRLAGGNQPQHF. The DNA of the CDR3 is TGTGCCAGCAGATTGGCTGGGGGAAATCAGCCCCAGCATTTT.

This clonotype was observed a few times. This rearrangement joins TRBV5-1 to TRBJ2-1; TRBD2 matches 9 bases. Germline CDR1 SGHRS, CDR2 YFSETQ. The CDR3 sequence is 14 residues long. Trimming removed 1 base from V and 8 bases from J; junction bases left unmatched: 4. The CDR3 DNA follows: TGCGCCAGCAGCTTGATAGCTAGCGGGGATGAGCAGTTCTTC. This encodes CASSLIASGDEQFF.

The chain combines TRBV5-5 with TRBJ1-5; D is perhaps TRBD1 (6 bases). The CDR3 extends over 17 amino acids. From germline, CDR1 is SGHKS and CDR2 YYEKEE (reference sequence). With 4 bases removed from V and 3 bases from J, the gap between germline ends came to 20 bases. CDR3 DNA sequence: TGTGCCAGCAGCGCAAGAGCAGGGGTGGATTACAATCAGCCCCAGCATTTT. Its protein product is CASSARAGVDYNQPQHF.

For this clonotype: With a much larger clone just one base away, this may be a read error. The chain uses TRBV14 and TRBJ1-2; no reliable D call. The germline gives CDR1 SGHDN, CDR2 FVKESK. The CDR3 length is 13 residues. With 4 bases removed from V and 3 bases from J, the gap between germline ends came to 9 bases. CDR3 in DNA: TGTGCCAGCAGCCCGACAACTGACTATGGCTACACCTTC. Residues: CASSPTTDYGYTF.

The chain carries TRBV7-9 and TRBJ1-6; 12 positions match TRBD1. Germline V gives CDR1 SEHNR, CDR2 FQNEAQ (reference sequence). V lost 3 bases, J lost 5 bases, and 5 bases stayed unmatched. The CDR3 contains 17 residues. The CDR3 DNA is TGTGCCAGCAGCTTCCCGGGACAGGGGGCAAATAATTCACCCCTCCACTTT. It translates to CASSFPGQGANNSPLHF.

The chain links TRBV29-1 to TRBJ2-7, with 7 nucleotides matching TRBD2. The CDR3 is 16 residues long. The germline gives CDR1 SQVTM, CDR2 ANQGSEA. With 4 bases clipped from V and 3 bases from J, the junction kept 15 bases outside the gene matches. The CDR3 sequence is CSVATPRGLRDYEQYF. CDR3 bases: TGCAGCGTTGCTACCCCGCGGGGGTTGAGGGACTACGAGCAGTACTTC.

The V call is TRBV7-9, the J call TRBJ2-5, with a tentative D call TRBD1 (5 bases). The V end lost 5 bases, the J end lost 7 bases, and 20 bases lay between the germline ends. The CDR3 extends over 15 amino acids. Germline CDR1 reads SEHNR; CDR2 reads FQNEAQ (reference sequence). This CDR3 is CASSRDIAGKGTQYF. For the CDR3, the DNA is TGTGCCAGCAGCAGAGACATTGCAGGGAAAGGGACCCAGTACTTC.

This clonotype was counted a single time. CDR3: CASSYVTGTKGEQYF. Written as DNA, the CDR3 is TGTGCCAGCAGTTACGTGACAGGGACGAAGGGGGAGCAGTACTTC. This chain connects TRBV6-5 to TRBJ2-4; TRBD1 matches 7 bases. The ends lost 2 bases at V and 13 bases at J; junction bases unmatched: 14. CDR1 and CDR2 (germline): MNHEY, SVGAGI. CDR3 size: 15 residues.

This chain uses TRBV20-1 with TRBJ2-7; 11 nucleotides agree with TRBD2. The germline CDR1 and CDR2 sequences are DFQATT and SNEGSKA (reference sequence). CDR3 length: 14 residues. The J segment lost 5 bases and the V segment lost 4 bases, leaving 7 bases of the junction unmatched. In DNA form, the CDR3 reads TGCAGTGCTACACTAGCGGGAGTGGTACACGAGCAGTACTTC. Its translation is CSATLAGVVHEQYF.

The chain uses TRBV3-1 and TRBJ2-7, with D maybe TRBD2 (6 bases). Germline loops: CDR1 LGHDT, CDR2 YNNKEL (reference sequence). Trimming removed 1 base from V and 2 bases from J, with 15 bases in between. The CDR3 contains 16 residues. The CDR3 DNA reads as TGTGCCAGCAGCCAAGGAGGACTAACGAGAACCTACGAGCAGTACTTC. Residues: CASSQGGLTRTYEQYF.

In its sample, this clonotype was seen a few times. V and J are TRBV14 and TRBJ2-1; 8 bases match TRBD2. This CDR3 has 14 amino acids. Germline trimming cut 6 bases from V and 7 bases from J; bases unmatched to any gene: 8. Per germline, CDR1 SGHDN and CDR2 FVKESK. Written as DNA, the CDR3 is TGTGCCAGCAGGATCAGCCGGGGGGGGAATGAGCAGTTCTTC. This translates into CASRISRGGNEQFF. The whole variable domain, filled in from reference TRBV14 and TRBJ2-1, reads EAGVTQFPSHSVIEKGQTVTLRCDPISGHDNLYWYRRVMGKEIKFLLHFVKESKQDESGMPNNRFLAERTGGTYSTLKVQPAELEDSGVYFCASRISRGGNEQFFGPGTRLTVL.

J is TRBJ2-7 and V is TRBV20-1, with 7 bases lining up with TRBD1. The germline CDR1 and CDR2 sequences are DFQATT and SNEGSKA (reference sequence). Trimming took 6 bases from V and 0 from J; bases not matched to a gene: 8. The CDR3 loop spans 14 amino acids. The CDR3, as DNA: TGCAGTGCGAACCTACAGGGGAGCTCCTACGAGCAGTACTTC. This gives the protein CSANLQGSSYEQYF.

The J gene is TRBJ2-5, the V gene TRBV6-1; a weak D match, TRBD2 (6 bases). Looked up from germline, CDR1 is MNHNS and CDR2 is SASEGT. The CDR3 sequence is 15 residues long. The V end was cut by 7 bases, the J end by 11 bases, with 26 bases between. The CDR3 DNA follows: TGTGCCAGCATGCAAGCGGGTGAGGGGTACAATGAGCAGTACTTC. Amino acids: CASMQAGEGYNEQYF.

The J gene is TRBJ2-3, the V gene TRBV15; D remains unclear. Germline V CDR1 and CDR2: LNHNV, YYDKDF (reference sequence). The CDR3 totals 16 residues. Trimming cost V 1 base and J 0 bases, with 11 bases left between them. The CDR3 coding sequence is TGTGCCACCAGCAGAGGCTCTGCCAGTAGCACAGATACGCAGTATTTT. Its protein is CATSRGSASSTDTQYF.

This clonotype appeared a single time. The gene calls are TRBV7-8 and TRBJ2-1; 12 positions agree with TRBD2. Judging by the DNA end, TRBJ2-7 fits better; the J call may be wrong. The V gene's germline CDR1 is SGHVS and CDR2 FQNEAQ. The CDR3 loop spans 17 amino acids. This CDR3 is CASSPGLAGSSYNEQYF. CDR3 coding DNA: TGTGCCAGCAGCCCGGGACTAGCGGGCTCCTCCTACAATGAGCAGTACTTC.

V gene TRBV6-6 combines with J gene TRBJ2-7; possible D gene TRBD2, 7 bases. The CDR3 has 14 amino acids. V shed 2 bases and J shed 12 bases, with 20 bases lying between them. The germline CDR1 and CDR2 sequences are MNHNY and SVGAGI (reference sequence). The DNA of the CDR3 is TGTGCCAGCAGTTACGGGGGGGCCGGGGAGACCCGGTACTTC. Encoded protein: CASSYGGAGETRYF.

Notes on this clonotype: An end of the junction differs from the germline gene, which may be a read error. The chain combines TRBV7-2 with TRBJ2-3, with D possibly being TRBD1 or TRBD2 (5 bases each). The germline CDR1 and CDR2 sequences are SGHTA and FQGNSA. The length of the CDR3 is 16 residues. The CDR3 protein is CASSLGGRLSTDTQYF. The CDR3 DNA reads as TGTGCCAGCAGCTTAGGGGGGAGACTAAGCACGGATACGCAGTATTTT.

The table lists this clonotype with a count of one. The chain has TRBV28 and TRBJ2-7; 11 positions agree with TRBD1. The closer fit of TRBJ2-5 to the DNA end suggests the J call may be wrong. The CDR3 totals 17 residues. Germline V CDR1 and CDR2: MDHEN, SYDVKM. CDR3 protein: CASSLFGTGGPRETQYF. The DNA of the CDR3 is TGTGCCAGCAGTTTATTCGGGACAGGGGGGCCGCGAGAGACCCAGTACTTC.

This clonotype was found a few times. The chain recombines TRBV20-1 with TRBJ2-7; the match to TRBD2 covers 7 bases. CDR1 is DFQATT, CDR2 SNEGSKA, per germline (reference sequence). The CDR3 is 15 amino acids. Unmatched junction bases numbered 13, after V lost 6 bases and J lost 2 bases. CDR3 sequence reads: CSAQTPSGGAYEQYF. For the CDR3, the DNA is TGCAGTGCCCAGACACCTAGCGGAGGAGCCTACGAGCAGTACTTC.

With respect to this clonotype: A much larger clone sits a single nucleotide away, making a read error possible. The chain is built from TRBV6-2 or TRBV6-3 and TRBJ2-6; D remains unclear. The CDR3 runs 15 residues. Trimming pared 7 bases from V and 0 bases from J, leaving 10 bases between. Germline V CDR1 and CDR2: MNHEY, SVGEGT. DNA of the CDR3: TGTGCCAGCATGGATTTCAGCTCTGGGGCCAACGTCCTGACTTTC. Translating gives CASMDFSSGANVLTF.

This clonotype was seen a handful of times. V gene TRBV4-1 combines with J gene TRBJ2-6; D not resolved. The CDR3 is 16 residues long. The germline gives CDR1 MGHRA, CDR2 YSYEKL. V lost 0 bases and J lost 1, with 7 bases in between. CDR3 coding DNA: TGCGCCAGCAGCCAAGATTACAGATCTGGGGCCAACGTCCTGACTTTC. This encodes CASSQDYRSGANVLTF.

This clonotype was observed a few times. The chain employs TRBV12-3 or TRBV12-4 and TRBJ2-4, with TRBD2 as a possible D gene (6 bases). The length of the CDR3 is 15 residues. Deletions cut 6 bases from V and 1 base from J, with 13 bases between. This CDR3 is CASSPSGLAKNIQYF. DNA of the CDR3: TGTGCCAGCAGCCCCTCGGGACTGGCCAAAAACATTCAGTACTTC.